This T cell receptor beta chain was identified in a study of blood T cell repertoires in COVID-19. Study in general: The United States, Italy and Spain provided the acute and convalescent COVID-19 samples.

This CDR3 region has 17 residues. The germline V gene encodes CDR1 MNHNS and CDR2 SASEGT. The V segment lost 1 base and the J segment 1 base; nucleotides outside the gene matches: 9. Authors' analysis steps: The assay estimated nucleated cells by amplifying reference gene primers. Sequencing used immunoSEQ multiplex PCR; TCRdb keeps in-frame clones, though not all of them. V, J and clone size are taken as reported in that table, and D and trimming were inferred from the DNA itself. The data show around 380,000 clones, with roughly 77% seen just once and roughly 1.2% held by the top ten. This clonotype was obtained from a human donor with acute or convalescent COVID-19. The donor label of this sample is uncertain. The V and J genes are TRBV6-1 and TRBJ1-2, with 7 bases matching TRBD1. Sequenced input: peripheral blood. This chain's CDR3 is CASSEVRTGRGNYGYTF. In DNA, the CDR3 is TGTGCCAGCAGTGAAGTTAGGACAGGACGGGGTAACTATGGCTACACCTTC.